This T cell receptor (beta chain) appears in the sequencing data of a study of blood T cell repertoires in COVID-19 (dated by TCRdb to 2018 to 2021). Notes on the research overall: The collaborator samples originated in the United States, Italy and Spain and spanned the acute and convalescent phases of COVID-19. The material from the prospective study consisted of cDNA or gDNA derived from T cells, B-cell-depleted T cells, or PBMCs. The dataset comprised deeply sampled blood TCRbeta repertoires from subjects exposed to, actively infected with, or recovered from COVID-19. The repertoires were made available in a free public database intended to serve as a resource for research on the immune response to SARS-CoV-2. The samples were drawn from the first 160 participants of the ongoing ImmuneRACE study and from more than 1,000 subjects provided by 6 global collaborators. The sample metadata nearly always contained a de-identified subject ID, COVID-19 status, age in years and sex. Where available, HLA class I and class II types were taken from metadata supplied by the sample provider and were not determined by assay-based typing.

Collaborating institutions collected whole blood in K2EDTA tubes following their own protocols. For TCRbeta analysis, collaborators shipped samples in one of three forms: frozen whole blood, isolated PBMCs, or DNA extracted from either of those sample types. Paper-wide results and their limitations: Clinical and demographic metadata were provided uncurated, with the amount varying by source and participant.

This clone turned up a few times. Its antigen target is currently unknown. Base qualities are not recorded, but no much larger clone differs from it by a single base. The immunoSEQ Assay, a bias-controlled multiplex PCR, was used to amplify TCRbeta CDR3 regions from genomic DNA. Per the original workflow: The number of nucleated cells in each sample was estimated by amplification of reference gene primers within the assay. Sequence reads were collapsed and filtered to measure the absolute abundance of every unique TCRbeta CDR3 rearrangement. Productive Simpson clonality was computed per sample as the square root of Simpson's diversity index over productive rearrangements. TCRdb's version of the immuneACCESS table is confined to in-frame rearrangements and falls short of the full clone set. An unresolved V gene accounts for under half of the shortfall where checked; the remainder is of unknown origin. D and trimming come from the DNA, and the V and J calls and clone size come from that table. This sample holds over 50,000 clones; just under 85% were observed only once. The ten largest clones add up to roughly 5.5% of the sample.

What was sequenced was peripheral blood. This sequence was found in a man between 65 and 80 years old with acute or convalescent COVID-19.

The CDR3 in this case is CASTMGGPYGYTF. Read as DNA, the sequence is TGTGCCAGCACGATGGGGGGACCCTATGGCTACACCTTC. The V gene is TRBV5-5 and the J gene is TRBJ1-2, with a tentative D gene TRBD1 over 5 matching bases. Taken from cysteine to phenylalanine, the CDR3 has 13 residues. CDR3 DNA is the only sequence kept; it has 39 bases, read in frame from the first base. V loses 6 bases, J loses 4 bases, and the germline ends lie 13 bases apart. The germline V gene (reference sequence) sets CDR1 to SGHKS and CDR2 to YYEKEE.